Detailed here is one T cell receptor beta chain. TCRdb's copy holds only in-frame clones and misses some; the assay was immunoSEQ multiplex PCR. The sample consists of approximately 86,000 clones, roughly 86% of them appearing once. The record originates from a study of control samples from healthy donors and cancer patients. Looked up from germline, CDR1 is GTSNPN and CDR2 is SVGIG (reference sequence). Trimming removed 0 bases at V and 8 bases at J, with 22 bases between. The CDR3 consists of 16 residues. The sequence was collected from a man aged 25-40 years in good health. The material sequenced was blood. The chain combines TRBV30 with TRBJ1-2; possibly TRBD1 for D (6 bases). Written as DNA, the CDR3 is TGTGCCTGGAGTGTGAGTGGGGGGCAAGGCCCTGGGGGCTACACCTTC. It is translated as CAWSVSGGQGPGGYTF. The full variable domain, with the rest looked up from reference TRBV30 and TRBJ1-2, is SQTIHQWPATLVQPVGSPLSLECTVEGTSNPNLYWYRQAAGRGLQLLFYSVGIGQISSEVPQNLSASRPQDRQFILSSKKLLLSDSGFYLCAWSVSGGQGPGGYTFGSGTRLTVV.